This T cell receptor (beta chain) was identified during a study of T cells after posttransplantation cyclophosphamide. Notes on this clone: Its antigen is as yet unknown.

Notes on the study in general: Recipient CMV seropositivity and CMV reactivation strongly tracked TRB clonality. Skin or GI-infiltrating T cells shared few TRB sequences with blood. Donor-recipient repertoire similarity was low at 1-2 months, rising over year one.

Busulfan-fludarabine conditioning, marrow transplant, and cyclophosphamide on days +3 and +4 were administered. The junction had 2 bases not matched to a gene; V was cut back by 2 bases and J by 1 base. The CDR3 has 16 residues. Germline-derived CDR1 and CDR2 are KGHSH and LQKENI. Profiled with immunoSEQ multiplex PCR; TCRdb holds only in-frame clones, not every one. Of fewer than 3,500 clones listed, more than 70% are singletons. V usage is TRBV18 and J usage is TRBJ2-6; 7 nucleotides match TRBD2. The clonotype comes from a female patient aged 50-59 years who received an allogeneic stem cell transplant from an unrelated donor, was CMV-positive, and had acute and chronic GVHD. Some T cells here may be from the graft donor. The specimen was PBMCs, collected after allogeneic stem cell transplant with posttransplant cyclophosphamide. CDR3 sequence: CASSPGGGSGANVLTF. The CDR3 DNA reads as TGTGCCAGCTCACCAGGCGGGGGATCTGGGGCCAACGTCCTGACTTTC.